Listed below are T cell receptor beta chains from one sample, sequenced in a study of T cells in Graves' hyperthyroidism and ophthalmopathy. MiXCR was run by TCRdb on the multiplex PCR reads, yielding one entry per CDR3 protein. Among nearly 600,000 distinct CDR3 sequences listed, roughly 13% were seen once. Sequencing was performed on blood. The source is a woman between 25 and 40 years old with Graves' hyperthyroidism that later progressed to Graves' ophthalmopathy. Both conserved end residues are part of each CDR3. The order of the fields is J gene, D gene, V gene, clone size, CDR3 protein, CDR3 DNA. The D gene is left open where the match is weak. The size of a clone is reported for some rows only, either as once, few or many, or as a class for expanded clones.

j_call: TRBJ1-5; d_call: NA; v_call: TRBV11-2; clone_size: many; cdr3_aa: CASSLDRAVEPQHF; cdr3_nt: TGTGCCAGCAGCTTAGACAGGGCGGTGGAGCCCCAGCATTTT
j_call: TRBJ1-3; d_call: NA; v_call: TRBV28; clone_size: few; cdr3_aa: CASLGYTGNTIYF; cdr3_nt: TGTGCCAGCCTGGGGTACACTGGAAACACCATATATTTT
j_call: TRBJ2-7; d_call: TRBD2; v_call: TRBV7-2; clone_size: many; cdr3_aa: CASSRGGSALSYEQYF; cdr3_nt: TGTGCCAGCAGCAGAGGCGGGAGTGCCCTTTCCTACGAGCAGTACTTC
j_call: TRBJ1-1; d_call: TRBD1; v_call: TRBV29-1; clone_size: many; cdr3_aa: CSAVQGGFGTEAFF; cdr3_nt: TGCAGCGCCGTCCAGGGGGGGTTTGGCACTGAAGCTTTCTTT
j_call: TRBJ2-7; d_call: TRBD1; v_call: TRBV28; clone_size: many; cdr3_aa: CASNTGGGWKLYEQYF; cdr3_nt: TGTGCCAGCAACACAGGGGGCGGCTGGAAACTGTACGAGCAGTACTTC
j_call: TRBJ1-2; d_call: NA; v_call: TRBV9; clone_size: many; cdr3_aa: CASTLGPTSNYGYTF; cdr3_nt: TGTGCCAGCACCCTCGGACCGACCAGCAACTATGGCTACACCTTC
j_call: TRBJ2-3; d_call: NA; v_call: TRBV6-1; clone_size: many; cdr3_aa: CASSEEYTDTQYF; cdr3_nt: TGTGCCAGCAGTGAAGAGTACACAGATACGCAGTATTTT
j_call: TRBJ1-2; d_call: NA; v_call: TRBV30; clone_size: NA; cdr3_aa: CAWAENYGYTF; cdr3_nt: TGTGCCTGGGCCGAGAACTATGGCTACACCTTC
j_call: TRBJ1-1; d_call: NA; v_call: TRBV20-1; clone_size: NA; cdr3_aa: CSAKAGEKAFF; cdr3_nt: TGCAGTGCGAAAGCCGGGGAAAAGGCTTTCTTT
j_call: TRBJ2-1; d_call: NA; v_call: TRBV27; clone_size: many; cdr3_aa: CASSSSGSGDEQFF; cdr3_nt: TGTGCCAGCAGTTCTTCCGGGAGTGGTGATGAGCAGTTCTTC
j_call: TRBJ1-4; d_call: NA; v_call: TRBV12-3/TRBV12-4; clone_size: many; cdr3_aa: CASRPSSSTGEKLFF; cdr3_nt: TGTGCCAGCAGGCCCTCATCCTCGACGGGTGAAAAACTGTTTTTT
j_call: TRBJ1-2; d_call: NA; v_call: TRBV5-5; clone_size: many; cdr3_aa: CASSSPLAGDGYTF; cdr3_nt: TGTGCCAGCAGCTCCCCCCTCGCGGGGGACGGCTACACCTTC
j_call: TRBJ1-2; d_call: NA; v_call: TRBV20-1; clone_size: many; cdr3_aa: CSAQNTYGYTF; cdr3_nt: TGCAGTGCCCAAAATACTTATGGCTACACCTTC
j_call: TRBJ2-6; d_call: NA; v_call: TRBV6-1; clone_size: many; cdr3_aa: CASNEGYSGANVLTF; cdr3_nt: TGTGCCAGCAATGAGGGATACTCTGGGGCCAACGTCCTGACTTTC
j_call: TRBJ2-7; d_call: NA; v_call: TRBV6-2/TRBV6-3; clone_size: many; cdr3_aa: CASSSIERPNYEQYF; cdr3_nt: TGTGCCAGCAGCTCCATAGAGCGGCCTAACTACGAGCAGTACTTC
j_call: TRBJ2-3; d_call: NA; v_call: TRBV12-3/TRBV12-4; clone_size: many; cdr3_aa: CASSLFVTGGFLWTDTQYF; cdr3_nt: NA
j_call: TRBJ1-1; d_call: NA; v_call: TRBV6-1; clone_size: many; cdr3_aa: CASSPTEGNTEAFF; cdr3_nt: TGTGCCAGCAGTCCCACGGAGGGGAACACTGAAGCTTTCTTT
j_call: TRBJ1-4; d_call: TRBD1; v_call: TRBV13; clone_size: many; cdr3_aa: CASRPGTDNEKLFF; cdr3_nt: TGTGCCAGCAGACCCGGGACAGACAATGAAAAACTGTTTTTT
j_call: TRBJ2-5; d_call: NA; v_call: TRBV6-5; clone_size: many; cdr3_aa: CASSYRTVQETQYF; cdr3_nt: TGTGCCAGCAGTTACCGGACAGTGCAAGAGACCCAGTACTTC
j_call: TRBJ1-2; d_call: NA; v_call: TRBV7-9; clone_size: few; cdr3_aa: CASSFYDAPNYGYTF; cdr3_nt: TGTGCCAGCAGCTTCTACGACGCCCCTAACTATGGCTACACCTTC
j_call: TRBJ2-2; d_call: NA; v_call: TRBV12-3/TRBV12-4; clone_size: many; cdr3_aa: CASSQTANTGELFF; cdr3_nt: TGTGCCAGCAGTCAGACCGCGAACACCGGGGAGCTGTTTTTT
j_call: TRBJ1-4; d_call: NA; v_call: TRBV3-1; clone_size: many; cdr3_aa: CASTRRSGNEKLFF; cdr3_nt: TGTGCCAGCACCCGCAGGTCGGGGAATGAAAAACTGTTTTTT
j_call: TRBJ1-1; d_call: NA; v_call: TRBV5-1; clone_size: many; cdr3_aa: CASSCLIQGCGDTEAFF; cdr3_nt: TGCGCCAGCAGCTGCCTGATACAGGGATGTGGGGACACTGAAGCTTTCTTT
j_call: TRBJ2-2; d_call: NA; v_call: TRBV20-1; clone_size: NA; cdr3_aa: CSASGHTGELFF; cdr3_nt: TGCAGTGCTAGTGGTCACACCGGGGAGCTGTTTTTT
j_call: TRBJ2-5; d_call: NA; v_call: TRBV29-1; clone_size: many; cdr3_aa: CSQGRGETQYF; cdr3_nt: TGCAGCCAAGGACGAGGGGAGACCCAGTACTTC
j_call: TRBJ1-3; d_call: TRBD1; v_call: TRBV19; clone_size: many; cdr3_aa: CASSIPTGTGNTIYF; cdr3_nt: TGTGCCAGTAGTATCCCGACAGGGACTGGAAACACCATATATTTT
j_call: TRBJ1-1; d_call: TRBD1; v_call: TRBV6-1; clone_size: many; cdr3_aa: CASSLTGFDTEAFF; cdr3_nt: TGTGCCAGCAGCCTGACAGGGTTCGACACTGAAGCTTTCTTT
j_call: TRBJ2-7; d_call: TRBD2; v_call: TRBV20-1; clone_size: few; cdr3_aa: CSAGGLAGSLGEQYF; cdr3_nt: TGCAGTGCTGGGGGACTAGCGGGATCCTTGGGCGAGCAGTACTTC
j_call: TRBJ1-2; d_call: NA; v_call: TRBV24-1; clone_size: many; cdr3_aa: CATSDGSGVDGYTF; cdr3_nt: TGTGCCACCAGTGATGGGTCAGGGGTAGATGGCTACACCTTC
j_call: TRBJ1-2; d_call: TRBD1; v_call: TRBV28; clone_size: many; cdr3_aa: CASRSQGAQYYGYTF; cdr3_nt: TGTGCCAGCAGAAGCCAGGGGGCCCAATACTATGGCTACACCTTC
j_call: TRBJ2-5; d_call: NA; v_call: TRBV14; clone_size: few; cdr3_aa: CASSQQRESGSQETQYF; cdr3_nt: TGTGCCAGCAGCCAACAGCGAGAATCGGGTTCTCAAGAGACCCAGTACTTC
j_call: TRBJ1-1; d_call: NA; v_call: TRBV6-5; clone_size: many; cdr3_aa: CASSSDNSDTEAFF; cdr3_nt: TGTGCCAGCAGTTCCGATAACAGCGACACTGAAGCTTTCTTT
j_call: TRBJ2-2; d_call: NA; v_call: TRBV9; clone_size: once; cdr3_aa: CASSGTGREANTGELFF; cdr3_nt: TGTGCCAGCAGCGGGACAGGGCGGGAGGCGAACACCGGGGAGCTGTTTTTT
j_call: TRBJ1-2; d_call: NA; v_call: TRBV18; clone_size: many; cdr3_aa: CASSQGNGYGYTF; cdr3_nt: TGTGCCAGCTCACAGGGGAACGGCTATGGCTACACCTTC
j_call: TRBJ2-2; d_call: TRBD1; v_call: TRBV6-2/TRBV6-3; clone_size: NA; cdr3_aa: CASSYVGDSSRAGELFF; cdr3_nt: TGTGCCAGCAGTTACGTAGGGGACAGTAGTCGCGCCGGGGAGCTGTTTTTT
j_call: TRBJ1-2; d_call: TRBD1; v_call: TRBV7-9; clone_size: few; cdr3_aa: CASSSLTGVLNYGYTF; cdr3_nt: TGTGCCAGCAGCTCCCTGACAGGGGTTCTTAACTATGGCTACACCTTC
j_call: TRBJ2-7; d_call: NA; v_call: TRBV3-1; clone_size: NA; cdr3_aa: CASSQDVRSTYEQYF; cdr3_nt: TGTGCCAGCAGCCAAGATGTGAGAAGCACCTACGAGCAGTACTTC
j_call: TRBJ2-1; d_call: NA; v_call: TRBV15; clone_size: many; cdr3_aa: CATSRDWGWREKNNEQFF; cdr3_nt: TGTGCCACCAGCAGAGATTGGGGTTGGCGGGAAAAAAACAATGAGCAGTTCTTC
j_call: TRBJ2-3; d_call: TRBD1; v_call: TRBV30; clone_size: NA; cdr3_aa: CAWSPGQGGSDTQYF; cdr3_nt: TGTGCCTGGAGCCCCGGACAGGGGGGGTCAGATACGCAGTATTTT
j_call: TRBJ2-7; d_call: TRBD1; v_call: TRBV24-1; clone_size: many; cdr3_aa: CATSPDRASYEQYF; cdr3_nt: TGTGCCACCTCCCCGGACAGGGCCTCCTACGAGCAGTACTTC
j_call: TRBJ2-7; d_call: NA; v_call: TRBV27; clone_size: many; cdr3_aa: CASSASSGDQTYEQYF; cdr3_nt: TGTGCCAGCAGTGCTAGTAGCGGAGACCAAACCTACGAGCAGTACTTC
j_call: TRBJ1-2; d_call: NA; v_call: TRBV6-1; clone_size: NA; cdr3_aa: CATSLRWDGGYTF; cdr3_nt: TGTGCCACAAGCCTCAGATGGGACGGTGGCTACACCTTC
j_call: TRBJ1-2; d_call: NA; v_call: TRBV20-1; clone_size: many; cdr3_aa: CSARAAEYGYTF; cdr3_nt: TGCAGTGCTAGAGCGGCGGAATATGGCTACACCTTC
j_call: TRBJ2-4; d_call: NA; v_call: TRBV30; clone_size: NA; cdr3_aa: CACRRFSGRNIQYF; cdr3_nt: TGTGCCTGTCGGAGGTTCTCAGGACGAAACATTCAGTACTTC
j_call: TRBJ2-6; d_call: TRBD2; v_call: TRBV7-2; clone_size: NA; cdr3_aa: CASSLNLLAGGPGANVLTF; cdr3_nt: TGTGCCAGCAGCTTAAATCTACTAGCGGGAGGGCCGGGGGCCAACGTCCTGACTTTC
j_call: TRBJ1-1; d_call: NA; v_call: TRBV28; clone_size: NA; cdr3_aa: CASNLKRTRRAFF; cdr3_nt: TGTGCCAGCAACCTAAAGAGGACGAGGCGAGCTTTCTTT
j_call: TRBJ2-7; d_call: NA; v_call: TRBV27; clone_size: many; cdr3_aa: CASTGGPRYEQYF; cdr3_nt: TGTGCCAGCACAGGGGGGCCCCGGTACGAGCAGTACTTC